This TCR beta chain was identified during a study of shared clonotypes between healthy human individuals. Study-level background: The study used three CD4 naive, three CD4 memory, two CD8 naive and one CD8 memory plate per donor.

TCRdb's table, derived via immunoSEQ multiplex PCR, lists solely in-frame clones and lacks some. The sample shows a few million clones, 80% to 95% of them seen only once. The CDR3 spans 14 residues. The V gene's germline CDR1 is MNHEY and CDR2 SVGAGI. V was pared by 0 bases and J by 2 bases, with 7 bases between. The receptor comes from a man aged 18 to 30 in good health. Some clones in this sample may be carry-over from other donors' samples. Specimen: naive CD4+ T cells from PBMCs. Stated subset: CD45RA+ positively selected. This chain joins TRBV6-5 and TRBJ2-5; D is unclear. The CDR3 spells CASSYSLTQETQYF. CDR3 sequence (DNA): TGTGCCAGCAGTTACTCCCTCACGCAAGAGACCCAGTACTTC.